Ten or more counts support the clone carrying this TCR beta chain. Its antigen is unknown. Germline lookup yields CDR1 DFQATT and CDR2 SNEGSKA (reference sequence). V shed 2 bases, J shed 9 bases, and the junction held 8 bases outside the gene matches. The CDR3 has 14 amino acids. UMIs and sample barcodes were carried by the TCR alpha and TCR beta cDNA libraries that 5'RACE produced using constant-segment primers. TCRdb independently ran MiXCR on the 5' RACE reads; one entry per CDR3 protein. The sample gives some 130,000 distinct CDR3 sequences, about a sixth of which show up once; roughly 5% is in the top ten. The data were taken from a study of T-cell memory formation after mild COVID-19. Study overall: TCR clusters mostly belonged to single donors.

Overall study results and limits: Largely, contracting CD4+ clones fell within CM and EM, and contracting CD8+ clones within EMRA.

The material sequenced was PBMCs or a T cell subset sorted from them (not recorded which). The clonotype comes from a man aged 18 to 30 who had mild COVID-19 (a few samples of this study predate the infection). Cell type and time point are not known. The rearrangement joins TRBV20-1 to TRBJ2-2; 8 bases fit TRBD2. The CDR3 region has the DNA TGCAGTGCTAGACCCTCATTTAGCGGGAGGGAGCTGTTTTTT. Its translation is CSARPSFSGRELFF.